This T cell receptor (beta chain) comes out of a study of beta chain features in type 1 diabetes. The length of the CDR3 is 15 residues. Trimming took 1 base from V and 1 from J; bases not matched to a gene: 3. CDR1 and CDR2 (germline): SGHAT, FQNNGV. Every bit of the isolated RNA underwent reverse transcription, so sequencing read expressed TCRB transcripts. Only in-frame clones appear in the TCRdb table, and some are missing; sequencing was by immunoSEQ multiplex PCR. Here the sample spans 130,000 to 150,000 clones, about 50% being singletons. The sample holds a few counts of this clone. This TCR came from a man aged 18 to 29 in good health. What was sequenced was Tregs from blood. The chain joins TRBV11-2 to TRBJ2-5; 7 bases fit TRBD2. The CDR3 DNA is TGTGCCAGCAGCTTAGTGGGACTACGCCAAGAGACCCAGTACTTC. Translation: CASSLVGLRQETQYF.